A selection of T cell receptor beta chains follows, all from one sample in a study of blood T cell repertoires in COVID-19. The method was immunoSEQ multiplex PCR; TCRdb's version includes in-frame clones alone and lacks a portion of them. The table records about 63,000 clones, more than 75% of them present only once. The specimen sequenced was peripheral blood. These receptors all stem from an elderly woman with acute or convalescent COVID-19. Each CDR3 is given with its conserved first and last residue. D genes are given only for firm matches. Rows may omit the clone size; those that give it use once, few, many or a size class.

V gene	clone size	J gene	D gene	CDR3 protein	CDR3 DNA
TRBV19	NA	TRBJ2-7	TRBD2	CASSDSGSDTKQYF	TGTGCCAGTAGCGATAGCGGGAGCGACACTAAGCAGTACTTC
TRBV2	NA	TRBJ1-3	TRBD1	CASRTNTGGSGNTIYF	TGTGCCAGCAGGACAAATACAGGGGGAAGTGGAAACACCATATATTTT
TRBV6-6	once	TRBJ2-3	NA	CASSYSGQYADTQYF	TGTGCCAGCAGTTACTCGGGACAATACGCAGATACGCAGTATTTT
TRBV6-5	NA	TRBJ2-7	NA	CASSYDSRSIEQYF	TGTGCCAGCAGTTACGACAGCCGCTCAATCGAGCAGTACTTC
TRBV28	NA	TRBJ1-2	NA	CASIDTRDEGYTF	TGTGCCAGCATTGACACCCGCGACGAGGGCTACACCTTC
TRBV3-1/TRBV3-2	NA	TRBJ1-1	NA	CASSQDGDSEAFF	TGTGCCAGCAGCCAAGACGGGGATTCTGAAGCTTTCTTT
TRBV3-1/TRBV3-2	NA	TRBJ2-1	TRBD2	CASSRRLRGRGSSYNEQFF	TGTGCCAGCAGCCGACGACTGCGCGGGAGGGGAAGCTCCTACAATGAGCAGTTCTTC
TRBV4-1	NA	TRBJ1-2	NA	CASSQVPDSAGYGYTF	TGCGCCAGCAGCCAAGTACCGGACTCCGCCGGGTATGGCTACACCTTC
TRBV27	NA	TRBJ2-3	TRBD2	CASSLSRASGRGVRGRDTQYF	TGTGCCAGCAGTTTAAGTCGGGCTAGCGGGAGGGGGGTACGGGGTCGAGATACGCAGTATTTT
TRBV4-1	NA	TRBJ1-1	TRBD1	CASSLTGTGAEAFF	TGCGCCAGCAGCCTTACCGGGACAGGGGCAGAAGCTTTCTTT
TRBV7-8	once	TRBJ2-3	TRBD2	CASSLAAQAGFTDTQYF	TGTGCCAGCAGCTTAGCTGCCCAAGCGGGATTCACAGATACGCAGTATTTT
TRBV5-1	NA	TRBJ2-7	NA	CASSLAVTAVVYEQYF	TGCGCCAGCAGCTTGGCCGTGACAGCAGTCGTCTACGAGCAGTACTTC
TRBV24-1	NA	TRBJ2-3	TRBD2	CATREAGGADTQYF	TGTGCCACCAGAGAAGCGGGGGGCGCAGATACGCAGTATTTT
TRBV7-2	many	TRBJ1-2	NA	CASSLARGSLGGYTF	TGTGCCAGCAGCTTAGCGCGAGGCTCCCTCGGTGGCTACACCTTC
TRBV27	NA	TRBJ1-4	NA	CASSLIMGGPNEKLFF	TGTGCCAGCAGTTTAATTATGGGGGGACCTAATGAAAAACTGTTTTTT
TRBV18	few	TRBJ2-1	NA	CASSLLSDSLYNEQFF	TGTGCCAGCTCATTATTAAGCGACAGCCTTTACAATGAGCAGTTCTTC
TRBV18	NA	TRBJ2-5	TRBD2	CASSPGTSGIIETQYF	TGTGCCAGCTCACCCGGGACTAGCGGGATTATCGAGACCCAGTACTTC
TRBV18	NA	TRBJ2-1	NA	CASSPLGLAGNEQFF	TGTGCCAGCTCACCACTGGGATTGGCGGGAAATGAGCAGTTCTTC
TRBV19	NA	TRBJ1-2	NA	CASSIEAAPYTF	TGTGCCAGTAGTATAGAGGCGGCTCCCTACACCTTC
TRBV7-8	NA	TRBJ1-4	NA	CASSLVGRGRNEKLFF	TGTGCCAGCAGCTTAGTCGGCCGCGGGCGTAATGAAAAACTGTTTTTT
TRBV13	once	TRBJ2-1	TRBD2	CASSSGTISEQFF	TGTGCCAGCAGCTCGGGGACTATCTCTGAGCAGTTCTTC
TRBV10-2	few	TRBJ2-7	NA	CASRPGGSLISYEQYF	TGCGCCAGCAGGCCCGGAGGGTCGCTGATCTCCTACGAGCAGTACTTC
TRBV2	NA	TRBJ1-3	NA	CASSEALGSGNTIYF	TGTGCCAGCAGTGAAGCGCTCGGCTCTGGAAACACCATATATTTT
TRBV27	NA	TRBJ1-5	NA	CASSPEGDQPQHF	TGTGCCAGCAGTCCAGAGGGGGATCAGCCCCAGCATTTT
TRBV11-2	NA	TRBJ2-5	NA	CASRSGIGTQYF	TGTGCCAGCAGGTCGGGAATCGGGACCCAGTACTTC
TRBV5-4	NA	TRBJ2-7	TRBD2	CASSLGTSGSLYEQYF	TGTGCCAGCAGCTTGGGGACTAGCGGGAGTCTCTACGAGCAGTACTTC
TRBV20-1	NA	TRBJ2-3	TRBD2	CSASELAGVSTDTQYF	TGCAGTGCTAGTGAACTAGCGGGAGTTAGCACAGATACGCAGTATTTT
TRBV28	NA	TRBJ1-3	TRBD1	CASSSNFLQGKSSGNTIYF	TGTGCCAGCAGCTCTAACTTTCTACAGGGGAAAAGTTCCGGAAACACCATATATTTT
TRBV19	NA	TRBJ1-1	TRBD1	CASSTPDRDVAFF	TGTGCCAGTAGTACACCCGACAGGGACGTAGCTTTCTTT
TRBV4-2	once	TRBJ1-4	NA	CASSPASGTTNEKLFF	TGTGCCAGCAGCCCAGCCTCGGGGACAACTAATGAAAAACTGTTTTTT
TRBV11-3	NA	TRBJ2-7	TRBD1	CASSAGTVYEQYF	TGTGCCAGCAGCGCAGGGACAGTCTACGAGCAGTACTTC
TRBV28	NA	TRBJ1-1	NA	CASSLPTGLNTEAFF	TGTGCCAGCAGTTTACCGACAGGCCTGAACACTGAAGCTTTCTTT
TRBV28	few	TRBJ2-2	TRBD1	CASSHGTGRTGELFF	TGTGCCAGCAGCCACGGGACAGGGCGCACCGGGGAGCTGTTTTTT
TRBV30	few	TRBJ2-3	TRBD2	CAWGKLAQSTDTQYF	TGTGCCTGGGGCAAACTAGCGCAAAGCACAGATACGCAGTATTTT
TRBV28	NA	TRBJ1-2	NA	CASISNYGYTF	TGTGCCAGCATCTCTAACTATGGCTACACCTTC
TRBV19	NA	TRBJ1-5	NA	CASSIAEFSNQPQHF	TGTGCCAGTAGTATAGCCGAGTTTAGCAATCAGCCCCAGCATTTT
TRBV28	NA	TRBJ2-3	TRBD1	CASSLGQLSTDTQYF	TGTGCCAGCAGTTTGGGACAGCTCAGCACAGATACGCAGTATTTT
TRBV5-5	NA	TRBJ2-6	NA	CASEGDGGANVLTF	TGTGCCAGCGAGGGGGACGGTGGGGCCAACGTCCTGACTTTC
TRBV5-1	NA	TRBJ1-4	NA	CASAKLGQRNEKLFF	TGCGCCAGCGCGAAGCTTGGACAACGTAATGAAAAACTGTTTTTT
TRBV28	NA	TRBJ1-1	TRBD1	CASSFPYRGPDTEAFF	TGTGCCAGCAGTTTCCCGTACAGGGGGCCCGACACTGAAGCTTTCTTT
TRBV2	NA	TRBJ1-3	NA	CATEQGAGNTIYF	TGTGCCACCGAGCAGGGCGCTGGAAACACCATATATTTT
TRBV24-1	NA	TRBJ2-1	NA	CATSLGGLTYNEQFF	TGTGCCACCAGCCTGGGCGGGTTAACATACAATGAGCAGTTCTTC